This paragraph covers one T cell receptor (beta chain) sequence. Its antigen remains unidentified. No base quality values were provided; no much bigger clone lies one nucleotide off. This sample stems from a study of cytomegalovirus exposure and HLA in healthy donors (dated by TCRdb to the late 2010s). Study-level background: An earlier analysis of about 560 of the donors reported roughly 300 Gb of sequence data and approximately 120 million unique TCR beta sequences obtained from about 170 million T cells. Class I and class II HLA loci were covered by the typing at four-digit resolution. An earlier analysis of approximately 500 of the donors applied high-throughput TCR beta sequencing to assess whether each TCR beta V gene segment acted as functional or pseudogenic. The later analysis used no new phenotypic data to find candidate immune exposures, relying instead on TCR beta sequences and their occurrence across donors. Five DR-DQ haplotypes were handled as single units for association and clustering because linkage in the cohort was strong. Of the 350 to 450 genotyped donors, roughly 80% fell in the genetic ancestry cluster associated with self-reported Caucasian donors. The number of donors typed differed by locus, with about 629-640 for A, B, C, DRB1 and DQB1, approximately 500 for DQA1, over 600 for DPA1, and 450 to 480 for DPB1. Across about 380 genotyped donors of the cohort, an average of roughly 230,000 unique TCR beta nucleotide sequences per donor were sequenced, and approximately 17% of those sequences were non-productive. Donor age, sex, ethnicity and CMV serostatus were compiled together with the repertoire data. High-throughput TCR immunosequencing, statistical association of individual TCRs with disease status, and machine learning were combined to predict cytomegalovirus infection status. In a later analysis, previously published TCR beta repertoires from several hundred donors were re-analyzed and high-resolution HLA genotyping was added so that TCR occurrence patterns could be studied. The study was designed to test whether signatures of past pathogen exposure could be identified by cataloging public T cell receptors. Besides the first cohort of approximately 670 subjects, a separate validation cohort made up of roughly 120 different subjects was used. All discovery cohort repertoires had been generated on a single sequencing platform. The study used immunosequencing to profile the T cell repertoires of under 700 subjects and linked those repertoires to cytomegalovirus serostatus. About 300 gigabases of sequencing data and approximately 84 million unique TCR sequences were included in an early release covering several hundred HLA-typed donors. A later genetic analysis used genome-wide SNP genotypes for about 60% of the 666 donors, treating that subset as a discovery cohort.

The cohort was made up of around 720 healthy bone marrow donors. At the time of sampling, all cohort members were nominally healthy, though unrecorded immune exposures were likely present. The donor tested CMV seronegative, placing the donor among the roughly 400 seronegative members of the cohort. Each donor provided a peripheral blood sample, and peripheral blood mononuclear cells were used for TCR beta sequencing. Genomic DNA was extracted from the blood cell samples with the Qiagen DNeasy Blood Extraction Kit. The library was built by means of the immunoSEQ multiplex PCR assay. A mixture of 60 forward primers for TCR Vbeta segments and 13 reverse primers for TCR Jbeta segments was used in the multiplex PCR. Amplification of the CDR3 region of rearranged TCR beta genes was performed with a multiplex PCR assay on genomic DNA. The Illumina HiSeq System was used to sequence the amplified TCR beta libraries as 87-base-pair reads. Per the authors' processing: Across the roughly 700 repertoires, a later analysis counted roughly 77 million unique TCR beta chains, approximately 10 million of which were shared by at least two donors. Raw reads were error-corrected and collapsed into unique sequences with a nearest-neighbor algorithm that merged closely related sequences to remove PCR and sequencing errors. CDR3 sequences were aligned to IMGT reference sequences to assign V, D and J gene segments. For a sequence to be retained, a match of at least six nucleotides was required to both a V gene segment and a J gene segment. A rearrangement was called productive if the CDR3 had no stop codons and remained in frame with V and J, and every other rearrangement was called non-productive. CDR3 was defined by IMGT convention, running from the second conserved V-encoded cysteine to the conserved J-encoded phenylalanine. In an earlier analysis of roughly 610 of the donors, sequences lacking an unambiguous match to a single V gene segment were excluded. In an earlier analysis of 500 to 750 of the donors, V segments were called functional above 56.7% productive rearrangements and were called segregating when the between-donor standard deviation exceeded 5%. A statistical classification framework was built for diagnosing cytomegalovirus status from the catalog of TCR beta chain sequences. In a later analysis, TCR nucleotide sequences were compared against IMGT/GENE-DB human TR gene sequences so that V and J genes could be assigned. The TCRdist pipeline was used in a later analysis to assign CDR3 sequences and most-parsimonious VDJ recombination scenarios. In a later analysis, each TCR beta chain was defined by its CDR3 amino acid sequence together with its V-gene family, and reads lacking a unique V-gene family were excluded. To address suspected cross-contamination and a sequencing artifact, a later analysis removed approximately 600 highly shared, low-generation-probability nucleotide sequences. For each public chain, a later analysis derived a clonal expansion index from normalized ranks of inferred template counts within each repertoire. Generation probabilities in a later analysis came from a VDJ recombination model fitted to out-of-frame rearrangements, and those results were checked against IGoR. A later analysis scored TCR-TCR, TCR-HLA and TCR-CMV co-occurrence with hypergeometric tests, applying a repertoire-size bias correction to TCR pairs. In a later analysis, false discovery rates were estimated by permuting HLA or CMV assignments 20 times. In a later analysis, co-occurring TCRs were grouped using DBSCAN, with TCRdist sequence similarity added in when clustering inside HLA-allele-positive subsets. Repertoires with fewer than 30,000 or more than 120,000 public chains were left out of co-occurrence clustering, as were four to six repertoires with anomalous nucleotide sharing. The table was pulled from immuneACCESS by TCRdb, which kept in-frame rearrangements only. Such tables lose some clones; where checked, under half of the loss comes from unresolved V genes, and the rest has no known cause. V, J and clone size are those of that table, while D and trimming were read from the DNA. The sample includes roughly 150,000 clones, with approximately 81% observed a single time. In total, the top ten clones hold around 0.97% of the sample.

What the research found in general, with its limitations: Some IMGT-functional V segments, including TRBV6-2 and TRBV6-3, could not be distinguished by the 87-base-pair reads and were therefore excluded. According to a later analysis, TCR association rates differed among HLA loci, with DRB1 alleles showing the most associated TCRs and HLA-C alleles showing the fewest. In vitro tests confirmed that a few of the cytomegalovirus-associated TCR beta chains recognize cytomegalovirus antigens. It was suggested by the authors that the approach could potentially be generalized to other disease states and immunological phenotypes. Cytomegalovirus status was reported to be diagnosed by the classifier with high specificity and sensitivity in both the original and validation cohorts. This cohort had only TCR beta chains sequenced, and the lack of alpha or paired-chain data limited which features could be detected. According to a later genetic analysis, donors in an Asian-associated ancestry cluster had fewer N-insertions in productive TCRs than the roughly 700-donor mean. Because some donors lacked HLA typing at each locus, the association tests relied only on the typed subset. For the cohort, immune exposure information was limited to CMV serostatus. In the study, roughly 160 TCR beta chains were listed as associated with cytomegalovirus. In a later analysis, HLA-associated TCR beta chains were found to be more clonally expanded and to have lower generation probabilities than equally common non-associated chains. A cluster of highly shared sequence variants was judged likely to be a technical artifact of the sequencing pipeline. A further reported finding was that TCR beta sequences accurately predicted the HLA-A and HLA-B alleles for most subjects in the first cohort. In an earlier analysis of fewer than 700 of the donors, most TCR beta V segments appeared in productive rearrangements about 87% or about 30% of the time, broadly matching IMGT annotations. Specific HLA alleles were associated with roughly 16,000 TCR beta sequences at a false discovery rate of 0.05 in a later analysis. Because counts were too low, roughly 17 rarely observed V segments, including chromosome 9 orphons, were left out of the earlier analysis of several hundred of the donors. Linkage disequilibrium might explain the correlated functional status among segregating V segments, but an unknown experimental factor could not be ruled out. Sequencing depth was assumed to be roughly uniform across donors in the presence/absence analyses, though that assumption may not hold. A later analysis found that most CMV-associated TCR beta chains appeared HLA-restricted, with HLA associations seemingly driven largely by CMV exposure. When HLA alleles, especially DR and DQ, strongly co-occurred, attributing TCR associations to individual alleles was difficult. A later genetic analysis associated a missense DCLRE1C variant with V-gene and J-gene trimming of TCR beta chains, and an independent cohort replicated the association. Several of the top co-occurrence clusters appeared to be linked to parvovirus B19, influenza, CMV and Epstein-Barr virus, according to a later analysis. Across donors, most TCR sequences were observed very rarely, whereas some public TCRs were present in many individuals.

From the germline V gene, CDR1 is MGHRA and CDR2 is YSYEKL. Spanning cysteine to phenylalanine, the CDR3 consists of 14 amino acids. The CDR3 DNA has 42 bases and is translated from base 1. The V end loses 4 bases and the J end loses 7 bases, and a stretch of 15 bases separates them. The source of this sequence is a man under 40 in good health and CMV-seronegative. The rearranged segments are TRBV4-1 and TRBJ2-3; the D gene is perhaps TRBD2, on 7 matching bases. The sample comprised PBMCs. The bases are TGCGCCAGCAGCCCGTTTATGGGGGGGCATACGCAGTATTTT. This yields the protein CASSPFMGGHTQYF.